The 21 T cell receptor beta chains below come from one sample, sequenced in a study of CD8 T cells in ankylosing spondylitis. Each CDR3 protein is one row after TCRdb ran MiXCR on the 5' RACE reads. The sample holds around 340,000 distinct CDR3 sequences; around 20% are singletons and the top ten take less than 15%. The source material was blood, either unsorted or a sorted T cell fraction (not recorded which). These receptors were collected from a male donor with ankylosing spondylitis or in good health (not recorded which).

This clonotype was counted only a few times. This chain links TRBV11-2 with TRBJ2-7; 8 bases fit TRBD2. Per germline, CDR1 SGHAT and CDR2 FQNNGV. V gave up 2 bases and J gave up 7 bases; unmatched junction bases: 10. The CDR3 covers 15 residues. Written as DNA, the CDR3 is TGTGCCAGCAGCTTAAGGGCACGGGGGGGACGGGAGCAGTACTTC. Encoded protein: CASSLRARGGREQYF.

This sequence joins TRBV7-8 and TRBJ2-3; possible D gene TRBD1, 6 bases. This CDR3 has 17 residues. Per the germline V gene, CDR1 is SGHVS and CDR2 is FQNEAQ. V gave up 1 base and J gave up 0 bases, with 14 bases separating them. Here the CDR3 reads CASSLGIGQISTDTQYF. As DNA, the CDR3 is TGTGCCAGCAGCTTAGGGATCGGACAGATTAGCACAGATACGCAGTATTTT.

Only a few counts were recorded for this clonotype. The gene calls are TRBV29-1 and TRBJ1-2; 7 bases line up with TRBD1. Losses at the gene ends were 7 bases for V and 4 bases for J; bases not matched to a gene: 6. This CDR3 is built from 12 residues. Per the germline V gene, CDR1 is SQVTM and CDR2 is ANQGSEA. The DNA for the CDR3 is TGCAGCGCCGAACACAGGGGCTATGGCTACACCTTC. Its translation is CSAEHRGYGYTF.

The chain couples TRBV7-8 to TRBJ2-5, with 13 bases aligning to TRBD2. From germline, CDR1 is SGHVS and CDR2 FQNEAQ. The J segment lost 4 bases and the V segment lost 5 bases, leaving 7 bases of the junction unmatched. This CDR3 has 16 residues. Here the CDR3 reads CASSPGLAGMGETQYF. In DNA form, the CDR3 reads TGTGCCAGCAGCCCGGGACTAGCGGGGATGGGAGAGACCCAGTACTTC.

This clonotype was seen more than once but under ten times. CDR3 sequence: CASSYGQDNEQFF. The CDR3 nucleotides are TGTGCCAGCAGTTACGGACAGGACAATGAGCAGTTCTTC. The rearrangement links TRBV6-5 to TRBJ2-1; 7 bases line up with TRBD1. V was clipped by 2 bases and J by 5 bases; unmatched bases: 0. Germline CDR1 reads MNHEY; CDR2 reads SVGAGI. The CDR3 sequence is 13 residues long.

A few counts support this clonotype. The chain employs TRBV20-1 and TRBJ1-6; 10 bases line up with TRBD1. The CDR3 is made up of 16 amino acids. The germline gives CDR1 DFQATT, CDR2 SNEGSKA (reference sequence). The V gene end was trimmed by 2 bases and the J gene end by 5 bases; junction bases not matched to a gene: 6. This chain's CDR3 is CSARFRDRGNNSPLHF. The CDR3 DNA follows: TGCAGTGCTAGATTCCGGGACAGGGGAAATAATTCACCCCTCCACTTT.

This rearrangement joins TRBV12-3 or TRBV12-4 to TRBJ2-5; 8 bases agree with TRBD1. The V segment lost 3 bases and the J segment 3 bases; nucleotides outside the gene matches: 6. The CDR3 has 15 residues. The CDR3 reads CASSLQGALEETQYF. The CDR3 nucleotides read TGTGCCAGCAGTTTGCAGGGGGCGCTGGAAGAGACCCAGTACTTC.

The rearrangement links TRBV7-9 to TRBJ2-1; 13 nucleotides line up with TRBD2. CDR3 length: 16 residues. The germline gives CDR1 SEHNR, CDR2 FQNEAQ (reference sequence). With 5 bases clipped from V and 4 bases from J, the junction kept 5 bases outside the gene matches. The CDR3 DNA reads TGTGCCAGCAGCCCTGGGACTAGCGGGGCGTACAATGAGCAGTTCTTC. Protein product: CASSPGTSGAYNEQFF.

This clonotype was picked up a small number of times. The V and J genes are TRBV12-3 or TRBV12-4 and TRBJ2-3; maybe TRBD1 (6 bases). This CDR3 is 13 amino acids long. Trimming removed 6 bases from V and 2 bases from J, with 9 bases in between. CDR3 loop: CASRVGATDTQYF. Written as DNA, the CDR3 is TGTGCCAGCAGAGTGGGGGCCACAGATACGCAGTATTTT.

In this sample, this clonotype turned up many times. The chain uses TRBV12-3 or TRBV12-4 and TRBJ2-3; no reliable D call. The length of the CDR3 is 12 residues. V lost 4 bases and J 3 bases, leaving 5 bases between the germline ends. This CDR3 reads CASSSRTDTQYF. CDR3 nucleotide sequence: TGTGCCAGCAGTTCTAGGACAGATACGCAGTATTTT.

The gene calls are TRBV7-9 and TRBJ2-1; 8 bases match TRBD1. Germline V lookup: CDR1 SEHNR, CDR2 FQNEAQ (reference sequence). With V trimmed by 5 bases and J by 8 bases, 17 bases remained unmatched. This CDR3 is built from 17 residues. The CDR3 sequence is CASSQEDRASMWDEQFF. Here the CDR3 DNA reads TGTGCCAGCAGCCAGGAGGACAGGGCATCGATGTGGGATGAGCAGTTCTTC.

This clonotype has only a few counts. V gene TRBV5-1 combines with J gene TRBJ2-2; D is ambiguous. The CDR3 contains 11 residues. CDR1 and CDR2 (germline): SGHRS, YFSETQ. V gave up 6 bases and J gave up 7 bases, with 7 bases separating them. The CDR3 protein is CASTSGGELFF. CDR3 DNA sequence: TGCGCCAGCACTTCTGGCGGGGAGCTGTTTTTT. Variable domain in full (rest from reference TRBV5-1 and TRBJ2-2): KAGVTQTPRYLIKTRGQQVTLSCSPISGHRSVSWYQQTPGQGLQFLFEYFSETQRNKGNFPGRFSGRQFSNSRSEMNVSTLELGDSALYLCASTSGGELFFGEGSRLTVL.

This clonotype was detected only a few times. J is TRBJ2-2 and V is TRBV28; 10 nucleotides align to TRBD2. V was pared by 3 bases and J by 5 bases, with 6 bases of the junction left unmatched. The CDR3 is made up of 16 amino acids. Per germline, CDR1 MDHEN and CDR2 SYDVKM. The CDR3 loop reads CASSLSGGALTGELFF. The CDR3 nucleotides are TGTGCCAGCAGTTTGAGCGGGGGGGCCCTTACCGGGGAGCTGTTTTTT. Drawing the rest from reference TRBV28 and TRBJ2-2, the complete variable domain is DVKVTQSSRYLVKRTGEKVFLECVQDMDHENMFWYRQDPGLGLRLIYFSYDVKMKEKGDIPEGYSVSREKKERFSLILESASTNQTSMYLCASSLSGGALTGELFFGEGSRLTVL.

This chain connects TRBV20-1 to TRBJ2-7; 7 nucleotides agree with TRBD1. V lost 3 bases, J lost 2 bases, and 4 bases stayed unmatched. CDR1 is DFQATT and CDR2 is SNEGSKA in the germline V gene (reference sequence). The CDR3 extends over 13 amino acids. This CDR3 is CSARGDRTYEQYF. The CDR3 DNA follows: TGCAGTGCTAGGGGGGACAGAACCTACGAGCAGTACTTC.

The V call is TRBV28, the J call TRBJ2-2, with D perhaps being TRBD1 or TRBD2 (6 bases each). Germline V CDR1 and CDR2: MDHEN, SYDVKM. Trimming cost V 3 bases and J 9 bases, with 14 bases left between them. The CDR3 consists of 14 residues. The CDR3 region is CASSFGVGGRELFF. The CDR3 DNA reads TGTGCCAGCAGTTTCGGGGTCGGGGGCCGGGAGCTGTTTTTT.

The CDR3 DNA sequence: TGTGCCAGCAGTTCCGGGACAGGGGCCGATGAGCAGTTCTTC. It is translated as CASSSGTGADEQFF. This chain connects TRBV12-3 or TRBV12-4 to TRBJ2-1; 10 nucleotides align to TRBD1. The trim removed 4 bases at V and 8 bases at J, leaving 5 bases unmatched. The CDR3 has 14 amino acids.

This sequence joins TRBV7-8 and TRBJ2-5; TRBD2 matches 7 bases. The CDR3 contains 14 residues. Losses at the gene ends were 1 base for V and 7 bases for J; bases not matched to a gene: 6. Germline-derived CDR1 and CDR2 are SGHVS and FQNEAQ. CDR3 bases: TGTGCCAGCAGCTTAGGGGGGGGTTATCGGACCCAGTACTTC. Its protein is CASSLGGGYRTQYF. The entire variable domain, with the rest obtained from reference TRBV7-8 and TRBJ2-5, is as follows: GAGVSQSPRYKVAKRGQDVALRCDPISGHVSLFWYQQALGQGPEFLTYFQNEAQLDKSGLPSDRFFAERPEGSVSTLKIQRTQQEDSAVYLCASSLGGGYRTQYFGPGTRLLVL.

The chain recombines TRBV30 with TRBJ2-7; 12 positions match TRBD1. The V segment lost 5 bases and the J segment 5 bases; nucleotides outside the gene matches: 7. Germline V CDR1 and CDR2: GTSNPN, SVGIG (reference sequence). The CDR3 consists of 14 residues. The DNA for the CDR3 is TGTGCCTGGGGGCTCGGGACAGGGGGCGACGAGCAGTACTTC. It encodes CAWGLGTGGDEQYF.

This clonotype was observed a few times. The chain combines TRBV3-1 with TRBJ2-7, with unresolved D. Germline values: CDR1 LGHDT, CDR2 YNNKEL (reference sequence). The CDR3 sequence is 15 residues long. The V end lost 4 bases, the J end lost 5 bases, and 18 bases lay between the germline ends. The CDR3 DNA reads as TGTGCCAGCAGCCTTCCACCAGAACCTTCGGACGAGCAGTACTTC. Translating it yields CASSLPPEPSDEQYF.

This clonotype has more than one count but fewer than ten. V and J are TRBV10-3 and TRBJ2-4; no reliable D call. V was cut by 8 bases and J by 1 base, with 9 bases left in between. CDR3 length: 13 residues. CDR1 is ENHRY, CDR2 SYGVKD, per germline. CDR3 DNA: TGTGCCATCTCGGATAGGGCCAAAAACATTCAGTACTTC. This gives the protein CAISDRAKNIQYF.

This clonotype has only a few counts. The gene calls are TRBV5-1 and TRBJ1-6; no firm D call. Per germline, CDR1 SGHRS and CDR2 YFSETQ. Between the trimmed V and J ends, which lost 4 bases and 10 bases, there was a span of 9 bases. This CDR3 has 12 amino acids. DNA of the CDR3: TGCGCCAGCAGCCCGATAGGGTCACCCCTCCACTTT. Amino acid sequence: CASSPIGSPLHF.